The 9 T cell receptor beta chains below come from one sample, sequenced in a study of T cell repertoires in cytomegalovirus infection. TCRdb re-derived calls from the reads in MiXCR, one entry per CDR3 protein. The top ten clones hold roughly 8% of a sample with roughly 640,000 distinct CDR3 sequences, roughly 26% of them seen once. Sequencing was done on a sample of CD8+ T cells from PBMCs. These TCRs come from a human donor in good health (CMV status not recorded). Some clones in this sample may be carry-over from other donors' samples.

This clonotype was observed a handful of times. The chain carries TRBV20-1 and TRBJ2-7; D might be TRBD2 (5 bases). Germline loops: CDR1 DFQATT, CDR2 SNEGSKA (reference sequence). The CDR3 has 14 residues. V gave up 4 bases and J gave up 3 bases, with 16 bases separating them. CDR3 nucleotide sequence: TGCAGTGCTATCCTGGGAGAGACGTTCTACGAGCAGTACTTC. It specifies CSAILGETFYEQYF.

This chain uses TRBV7-9 with TRBJ2-1, with D perhaps TRBD2 (5 bases). The CDR3 spans 15 residues. Germline V lookup: CDR1 SEHNR, CDR2 FQNEAQ (reference sequence). V shed 6 bases and J shed 0 bases, with 12 bases lying between them. Here the CDR3 DNA reads TGTGCCAGCAGTTACACCGGGAACTCCTACAATGAGCAGTTCTTC. This translates into CASSYTGNSYNEQFF. The full variable domain, its missing parts supplied by reference TRBV7-9 and TRBJ2-1, is DTGVSQNPRHKITKRGQNVTFRCDPISEHNRLYWYRQTLGQGPEFLTYFQNEAQLEKSRLLSDRFSAERPKGSFSTLEIQRTEQGDSAMYLCASSYTGNSYNEQFFGPGTRLTVL.

This clonotype has only a few counts. V usage is TRBV5-5 and J usage is TRBJ2-1; D could derive from TRBD1 or TRBD2 (7 bases each). Between the trimmed V and J ends, which lost 7 bases and 0 bases, there was a span of 14 bases. The germline V gene has CDR1 SGHKS and CDR2 YYEKEE (reference sequence). The CDR3 covers 15 residues. This chain's CDR3 is CASGGGQNSYNEQFF. The CDR3 bases are TGTGCCAGCGGGGGGGGACAGAACTCCTACAATGAGCAGTTCTTC.

This clonotype has a handful of counts. The chain uses TRBV6-2 or TRBV6-3 and TRBJ1-1, with D hard to call. This CDR3 contains 14 residues. CDR1 and CDR2 from the germline V gene are MNHEY and SVGEGT. The ends were cut back, 3 bases at V and 3 bases at J, with 11 bases in the middle. In DNA form, the CDR3 reads TGTGCCAGCAGTTATTCCGGGTTGTACACTGAAGCTTTCTTT. It encodes CASSYSGLYTEAFF.

The rearrangement uses TRBV9 and TRBJ2-4; the D gene is possibly TRBD2 (6 bases). The CDR3 is 16 amino acids. The V end lost 0 bases, the J end lost 1 base, and 11 bases lay between the germline ends. The germline V gene has CDR1 SGDLS and CDR2 YYNGEE. CDR3 sequence reads: CASSVVSAGAKNIQYF. For the CDR3, the DNA is TGTGCCAGCAGCGTAGTGTCAGCGGGTGCCAAAAACATTCAGTACTTC.

This chain uses TRBV29-1 with TRBJ2-3; TRBD1 or TRBD2 may be the D gene (5 bases each). Germline V gene sequence: CDR1 SQVTM, CDR2 ANQGSEA. The CDR3 length is 13 residues. Trimming left V 4 bases short and J 2 bases short, with 10 bases between. In DNA, the CDR3 is TGCAGCGTTGGGGACGCTCACACAGATACGCAGTATTTT. Residues: CSVGDAHTDTQYF.

This clonotype was observed a handful of times. The rearrangement links TRBV6-2 or TRBV6-3 to TRBJ1-1, with D possibly being TRBD1 (5 bases). Trimming removed 8 bases from V and 6 bases from J, with 10 bases in between. Germline V gene sequence: CDR1 MNHEY, CDR2 SVGEGT. The CDR3 is made up of 11 amino acids. Here the CDR3 DNA reads TGTGCCAGCGGCAGGGAACCTGAAGCTTTCTTT. Its translation is CASGREPEAFF.

This clonotype appeared a few times. This chain links TRBV13 with TRBJ2-1, with D perhaps assigned TRBD1 or TRBD2 (5 bases each). V lost 4 bases, J lost 4 bases, and 20 bases lay in between. Looked up from germline, CDR1 is PRHDT and CDR2 is FYEKMQ (reference sequence). The CDR3 covers 17 residues. The CDR3 DNA reads TGTGCCAGCAGCTCCCGGGGCAGGCTGACCTATTACAATGAGCAGTTCTTC. Translated, it gives CASSSRGRLTYYNEQFF.

The chain combines TRBV19 with TRBJ1-2; no clear D gene. The germline V gene has CDR1 LNHDA and CDR2 SQIVND (reference sequence). The CDR3 contains 12 residues. V shed 3 bases and J shed 4 bases, with 6 bases lying between them. CDR3 sequence: CASSIPGYGYTF. The CDR3 DNA reads TGTGCCAGTAGTATTCCGGGCTATGGCTACACCTTC.